This is a list of T cell receptor beta chains from one sample in a study of cytomegalovirus exposure and HLA in healthy donors. Produced via immunoSEQ multiplex PCR; TCRdb's table is partial and in-frame only. Of about 240,000 clones listed, 80% to 85% are singletons. Specimen: PBMCs. All receptors derive from a woman aged 55-69 years in good health and CMV-seropositive. Both conserved end residues are part of each CDR3. The D gene is left open where the match is weak. Only part of the rows carry a size: once, few, many, or a class if the clone is expanded.

>.|TRBV5-1|TRBD2|TRBJ2-1
CASSLEGLAGVDEQFF
TGCGCCAGCAGCTTGGAGGGACTAGCGGGAGTTGATGAGCAGTTCTTC
>.|TRBV28|.|TRBJ2-2
CASSLRSLANTGELFF
TGTGCCAGCAGTTTACGGTCCCTCGCGAACACCGGGGAGCTGTTTTTT
>.|TRBV7-2|.|TRBJ2-7
CASSLAGAYEQYF
TGTGCCAGCAGCTTAGCCGGGGCCTACGAGCAGTACTTC
>.|TRBV27|.|TRBJ2-5
CATRSVAQTQYF
TGTGCCACCCGCTCCGTGGCACAGACCCAGTACTTC
>.|TRBV29-1|.|TRBJ1-5
CSVAQEAGNQPQHF
TGCAGCGTGGCCCAGGAGGCGGGGAATCAGCCCCAGCATTTT
>.|TRBV18|.|TRBJ1-2
CASSPIAGKTINYGYTF
TGTGCCAGCTCACCTATTGCAGGGAAGACCATTAACTATGGCTACACCTTC
>.|TRBV10-3|TRBD1|TRBJ1-1
CAISDTRGQGAAFF
TGTGCCATCAGCGATACAAGGGGACAGGGGGCAGCTTTCTTT
>once|TRBV27|TRBD2|TRBJ2-7
CASSPLAGGEQYF
TGTGCCAGCAGCCCACTAGCGGGAGGCGAGCAGTACTTC
>.|TRBV5-5|TRBD1|TRBJ1-1
CASSPGTGGGTEAFF
TGTGCCAGCAGCCCCGGGACAGGGGGAGGCACTGAAGCTTTCTTT
>.|TRBV5-1|TRBD1|TRBJ1-2
CASSRTGPADGYTF
TGCGCCAGCAGTCGGACAGGTCCAGCGGATGGCTACACCTTC
>.|TRBV5-4|TRBD2|TRBJ2-7
CASSLEGLSYEQYF
TGTGCCAGCAGCTTGGAGGGACTATCCTACGAGCAGTACTTC
>.|TRBV7-2|TRBD2|TRBJ2-7
CASSLGASGAYEQYF
TGTGCCAGCAGCTTAGGGGCTAGCGGGGCCTACGAGCAGTACTTC
>.|TRBV19|.|TRBJ2-2
CASKFRTVEKAGELFF
TGTGCCAGTAAATTCCGGACAGTCGAGAAAGCCGGGGAGCTGTTTTTT
>.|TRBV27|.|TRBJ2-3
CASSFLSLTDTQYF
TGTGCCAGCAGTTTCCTATCACTCACAGATACGCAGTATTTT
>.|TRBV29-1|TRBD2|TRBJ2-1
CSVRGGRGYNEQFF
TGCAGCGTTCGCGGCGGGAGGGGCTACAATGAGCAGTTCTTC
>.|TRBV5-1|TRBD1|TRBJ2-7
CASSSRTGYEQYF
TGCGCCAGCAGCTCACGGACAGGGTACGAGCAGTACTTC
>few|TRBV19|TRBD1|TRBJ1-4
CASTRRDRGEKLFF
TGTGCCAGTACCCGCCGGGACAGGGGAGAAAAACTGTTTTTT
>.|TRBV10-2|TRBD1|TRBJ1-1
CASSEIGTGLNTEAFF
TGCGCCAGCAGTGAGATTGGGACAGGACTGAACACTGAAGCTTTCTTT
>once|TRBV11-2|TRBD1|TRBJ1-4
CASSPRDRDGNEKLFF
TGTGCCAGCAGCCCTCGGGACAGGGATGGTAATGAAAAACTGTTTTTT
>.|TRBV18|.|TRBJ1-4
CASSGTNEKLFF
TGTGCCAGCTCCGGGACTAATGAAAAACTGTTTTTT
>few|TRBV2|TRBD2|TRBJ2-7
CASTGLASQSEQYF
TGTGCCAGCACGGGACTAGCGTCCCAGAGCGAGCAGTACTTC
>.|TRBV6-4|TRBD1|TRBJ1-1
CASSLDRKNTEAFF
TGTGCCAGCAGTCTGGACAGGAAGAACACTGAAGCTTTCTTT
>.|TRBV4-1|.|TRBJ1-2
CASSHPPRGAVGGYTF
TGCGCCAGCAGCCACCCTCCCCGGGGGGCAGTAGGTGGCTACACCTTC
>.|TRBV19|.|TRBJ2-4
CASSTTEKNIQYF
TGTGCCAGTAGTACGACAGAAAAAAACATTCAGTACTTC
>.|TRBV2|.|TRBJ1-2
CASSIQGNGYTF
TGTGCCAGCAGTATCCAGGGGAATGGCTACACCTTC
>once|TRBV13|.|TRBJ1-1
CASSAQGNTEAFF
TGTGCCAGCAGCGCCCAGGGGAACACTGAAGCTTTCTTT
>.|TRBV19|TRBD1|TRBJ1-3
CASSFPQGASGNTIYF
TGTGCCAGTAGTTTCCCACAGGGGGCATCTGGAAACACCATATATTTT
>.|TRBV15|TRBD1|TRBJ2-7
CATSRGDSYYEQYF
TGTGCCACCAGCAGAGGGGACAGCTACTACGAGCAGTACTTC
>.|TRBV6-4|TRBD1|TRBJ1-1
CASSPGGLGQGARTEAFF
TGTGCCAGCAGCCCCGGGGGCTTGGGACAGGGGGCGCGGACTGAAGCTTTCTTT
>.|TRBV5-1|TRBD2|TRBJ2-1
CASSLAGTSVNEQFF
TGCGCCAGCAGCTTGGCTGGGACTAGTGTAAATGAGCAGTTCTTC
>.|TRBV7-3|.|TRBJ2-1
CASSLTSGTYNEQFF
TGTGCCAGCAGCTTAACTAGCGGAACGTACAATGAGCAGTTCTTC
>.|TRBV2|.|TRBJ2-2
CASNRGGISNTGELFF
TGTGCCAGCAACCGTGGGGGGATATCGAACACCGGGGAGCTGTTTTTT
>.|TRBV18|TRBD1|TRBJ2-3
CASSLTGGTDTQYF
TGTGCCAGCTCACTGACAGGGGGCACAGATACGCAGTATTTT
>.|TRBV19|.|TRBJ2-1
CASSIGLGGRNEQFF
TGTGCCAGTAGTATAGGGCTGGGTGGGCGAAATGAGCAGTTCTTC
>.|TRBV10-3|.|TRBJ1-5
CAISEVAGGSNQPQHF
TGTGCCATCAGTGAGGTGGCGGGAGGTAGCAATCAGCCCCAGCATTTT
>.|TRBV5-7|TRBD2|TRBJ2-1
CASSLGSGGYNEQFF
TGTGCCAGCAGCTTGGGTAGCGGGGGCTACAATGAGCAGTTCTTC
>.|TRBV6-6|TRBD2|TRBJ2-5
CASSGRGLELRETQYF
TGTGCCAGCAGCGGTCGGGGACTAGAGTTAAGAGAGACCCAGTACTTC
>.|TRBV5-1|.|TRBJ2-2
CASSLGANGELFF
TGCGCCAGCAGCTTGGGGGCCAACGGGGAGCTGTTTTTT
>.|TRBV28|.|TRBJ1-1
CASSLVRTSSTEAFF
TGTGCCAGCAGTTTAGTGAGAACTAGTTCAACTGAAGCTTTCTTT
>.|TRBV19|.|TRBJ1-5
CASSIGDSSSQPQHF
TGTGCCAGTAGTATAGGTGACAGTAGTAGTCAGCCCCAGCATTTT
>.|TRBV30|TRBD1|TRBJ1-3
CAWSPSGRTGDSGNTIYF
TGTGCCTGGAGTCCCTCAGGTCGGACAGGAGATAGTGGAAACACCATATATTTT
>.|TRBV5-4|.|TRBJ1-2
CASSPTAKYGYTF
TGTGCCAGCAGCCCGACAGCCAAATATGGCTACACCTTC
>.|TRBV7-6|.|TRBJ2-5
CASSFTSGVWGETQYF
TGTGCCAGCAGCTTTACTTCGGGAGTATGGGGAGAGACCCAGTACTTC
>.|TRBV4-1|TRBD2|TRBJ2-7
CASSRASGRSPYEQYF
TGCGCCAGCAGCCGAGCTAGCGGGAGGTCGCCCTACGAGCAGTACTTC
>.|TRBV4-2|TRBD2|TRBJ2-7
CASSQDQRGNTYEQYF
TGTGCCAGCAGCCAAGATCAGCGGGGGAATACCTACGAGCAGTACTTC
>.|TRBV7-9|.|TRBJ2-2
CASSEGRYTTNTGELFF
TGTGCCAGCAGTGAAGGGAGGTACACTACGAACACCGGGGAGCTGTTTTTT
>.|TRBV28|TRBD2|TRBJ2-7
CASSYGTSGSPYEQYF
TGTGCCAGCAGTTACGGGACTAGCGGGAGTCCCTACGAGCAGTACTTC
>.|TRBV6-1|.|TRBJ1-3
CASSEGTVRGSSGNTIYF
TGTGCCAGCAGTGAAGGAACGGTGCGGGGTTCCTCTGGAAACACCATATATTTT
>.|TRBV29-1|.|TRBJ1-2
CSPGTPNGYTF
TGCAGTCCCGGGACACCGAACGGCTACACCTTC
>.|TRBV19|.|TRBJ2-7
CASSIGLVFEQYF
TGTGCCAGTAGCATTGGGCTGGTTTTTGAGCAGTACTTC
>.|TRBV9|TRBD2|TRBJ2-7
CASSPQASGPYEQYF
TGTGCCAGCAGCCCCCAGGCTAGCGGTCCCTACGAGCAGTACTTC
>.|TRBV7-9|.|TRBJ2-7
CSSSLGETSYEQYF
TGTTCCAGCAGCTTAGGAGAAACCTCCTACGAGCAGTACTTC
>.|TRBV10-3|TRBD1|TRBJ2-2
CAFRTGGTGELFF
TGTGCCTTCAGGACAGGGGGCACCGGGGAGCTGTTTTTT
>.|TRBV6-1|.|TRBJ1-2
CASTQAVGPNYGYTF
TGTGCCAGCACGCAGGCCGTGGGGCCTAACTATGGCTACACCTTC
>once|TRBV7-3|.|TRBJ1-1
CASRGGFGRGAFF
TGTGCCAGCAGGGGAGGTTTCGGGCGGGGGGCTTTCTTT
>.|TRBV6-5|.|TRBJ2-7
CASSRVSGSYEQYF
TGTGCCAGCAGCAGAGTCAGCGGCTCCTACGAGCAGTACTTC
>.|TRBV5-6|.|TRBJ1-5
CASSSTGSQGPQHF
TGTGCCAGCAGCTCAACAGGGTCTCAAGGGCCCCAGCATTTT
>.|TRBV10-3|TRBD1|TRBJ1-2
CAISESRGQGSYTF
TGTGCCATCAGTGAGTCTAGGGGACAGGGGAGCTACACCTTC
>few|TRBV7-9|TRBD1|TRBJ1-1
CASRDRDPDTEAFF
TGTGCCAGCAGAGACAGGGACCCGGACACTGAAGCTTTCTTT
>.|TRBV5-6|.|TRBJ1-1
CASSLVGGRTEAFF
TGTGCCAGCAGCTTGGTGGGGGGACGGACTGAAGCTTTCTTT